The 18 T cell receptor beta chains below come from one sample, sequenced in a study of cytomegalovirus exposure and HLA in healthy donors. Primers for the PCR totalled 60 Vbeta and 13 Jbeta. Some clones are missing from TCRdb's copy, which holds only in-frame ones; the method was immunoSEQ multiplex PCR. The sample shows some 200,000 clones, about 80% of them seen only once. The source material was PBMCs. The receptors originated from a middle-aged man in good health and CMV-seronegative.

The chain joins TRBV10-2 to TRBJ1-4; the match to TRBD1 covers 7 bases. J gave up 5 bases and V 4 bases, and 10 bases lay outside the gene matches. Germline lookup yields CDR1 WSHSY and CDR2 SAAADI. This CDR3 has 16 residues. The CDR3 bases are TGCGCCAGCAGTGGGGTTCCCGGGACAGCGAATGAAAAACTGTTTTTT. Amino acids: CASSGVPGTANEKLFF.

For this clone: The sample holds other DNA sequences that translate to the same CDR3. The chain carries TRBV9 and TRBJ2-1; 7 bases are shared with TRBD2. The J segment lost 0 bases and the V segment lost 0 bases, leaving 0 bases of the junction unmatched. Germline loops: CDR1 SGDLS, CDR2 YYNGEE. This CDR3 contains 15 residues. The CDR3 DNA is TGTGCCAGCAGCGTAGCGGGGGGCTCCTACAATGAGCAGTTCTTC. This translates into CASSVAGGSYNEQFF.

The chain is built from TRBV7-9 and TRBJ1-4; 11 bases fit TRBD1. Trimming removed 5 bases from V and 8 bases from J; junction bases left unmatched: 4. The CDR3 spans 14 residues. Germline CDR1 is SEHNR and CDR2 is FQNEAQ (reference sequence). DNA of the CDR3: TGTGCCAGCAGCCTGGACAGGGGGCAAGAAAAACTGTTTTTT. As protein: CASSLDRGQEKLFF.

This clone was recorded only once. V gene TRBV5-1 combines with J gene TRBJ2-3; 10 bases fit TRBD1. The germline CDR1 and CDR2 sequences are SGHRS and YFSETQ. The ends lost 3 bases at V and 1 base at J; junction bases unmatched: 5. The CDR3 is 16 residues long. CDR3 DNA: TGCGCCAGCAGCTCCCAGACAGGGGGCGGCACAGATACGCAGTATTTT. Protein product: CASSSQTGGGTDTQYF. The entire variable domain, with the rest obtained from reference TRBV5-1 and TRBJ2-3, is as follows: KAGVTQTPRYLIKTRGQQVTLSCSPISGHRSVSWYQQTPGQGLQFLFEYFSETQRNKGNFPGRFSGRQFSNSRSEMNVSTLELGDSALYLCASSSQTGGGTDTQYFGPGTRLTVL.

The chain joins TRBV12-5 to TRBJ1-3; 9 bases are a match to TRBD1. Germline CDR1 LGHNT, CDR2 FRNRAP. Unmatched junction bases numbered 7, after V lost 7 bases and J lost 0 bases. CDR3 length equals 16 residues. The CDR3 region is CASAGQGLLSGNTIYF. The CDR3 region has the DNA TGTGCTAGTGCGGGACAGGGCCTCCTCTCTGGAAACACCATATATTTT.

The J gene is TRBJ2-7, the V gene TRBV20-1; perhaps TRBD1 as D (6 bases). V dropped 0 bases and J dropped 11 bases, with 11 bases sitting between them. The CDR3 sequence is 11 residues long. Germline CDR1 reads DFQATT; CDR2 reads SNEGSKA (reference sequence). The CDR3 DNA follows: TGCAGTGCTAGAGATAAGGGGGAAGAGTACTTC. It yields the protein CSARDKGEEYF.

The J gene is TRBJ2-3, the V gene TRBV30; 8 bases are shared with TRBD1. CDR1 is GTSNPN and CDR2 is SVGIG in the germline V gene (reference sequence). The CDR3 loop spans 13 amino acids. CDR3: CARTGTNTDTQYF. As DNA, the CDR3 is TGTGCAAGGACAGGGACAAACACAGATACGCAGTATTTT.

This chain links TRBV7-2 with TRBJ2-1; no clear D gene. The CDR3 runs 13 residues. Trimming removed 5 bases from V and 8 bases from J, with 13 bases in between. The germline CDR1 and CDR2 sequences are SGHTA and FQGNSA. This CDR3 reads CASSLSRSDEQFF. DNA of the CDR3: TGTGCCAGCAGCCTATCGAGATCTGATGAGCAGTTCTTC.

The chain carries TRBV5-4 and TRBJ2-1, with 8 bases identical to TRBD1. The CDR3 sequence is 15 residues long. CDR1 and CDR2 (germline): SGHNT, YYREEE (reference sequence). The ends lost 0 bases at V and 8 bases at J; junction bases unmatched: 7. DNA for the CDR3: TGTGCCAGCAGCTTGGGAGGACAGGGTGATGATGAGCAGTTCTTC. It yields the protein CASSLGGQGDDEQFF.

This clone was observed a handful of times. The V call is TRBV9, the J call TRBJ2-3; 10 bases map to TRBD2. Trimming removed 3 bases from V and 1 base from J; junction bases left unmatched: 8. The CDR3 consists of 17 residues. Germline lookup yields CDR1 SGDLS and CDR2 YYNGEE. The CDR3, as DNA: TGTGCCAGCAGCGCCTATTACGGGACTAGCGGCACAGATACGCAGTATTTT. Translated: CASSAYYGTSGTDTQYF.

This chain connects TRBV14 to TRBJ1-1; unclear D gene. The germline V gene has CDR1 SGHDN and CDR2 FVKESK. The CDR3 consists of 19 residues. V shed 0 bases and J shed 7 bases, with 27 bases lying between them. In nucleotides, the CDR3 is TGTGCCAGCAGCCAAGAGGGATTTGGAGGCTTGGGTGCCCTGATTGAAGCTTTCTTT. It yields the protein CASSQEGFGGLGALIEAFF.

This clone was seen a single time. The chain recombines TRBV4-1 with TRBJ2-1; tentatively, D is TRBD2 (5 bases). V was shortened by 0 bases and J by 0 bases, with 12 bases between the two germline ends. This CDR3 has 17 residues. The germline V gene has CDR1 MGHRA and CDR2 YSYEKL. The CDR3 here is CASSQDQRTRSYNEQFF. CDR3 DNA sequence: TGCGCCAGCAGCCAAGATCAAAGGACTCGCTCCTACAATGAGCAGTTCTTC.

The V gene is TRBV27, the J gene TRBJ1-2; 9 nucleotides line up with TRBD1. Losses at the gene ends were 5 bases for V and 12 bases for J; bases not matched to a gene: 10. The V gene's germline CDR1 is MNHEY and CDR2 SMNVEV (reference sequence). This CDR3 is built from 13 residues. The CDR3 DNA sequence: TGTGCCAGCAGTGAGGGACAGGGAAACTATAACACCTTC. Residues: CASSEGQGNYNTF.

Here the CDR3 reads CASSLGSSGANVLTF. The CDR3 bases are TGCGCCAGCAGCTTGGGCAGCTCTGGGGCCAACGTCCTGACTTTC. The chain has TRBV5-1 and TRBJ2-6, with unresolved D. Trimming stripped 0 bases from V and 0 bases from J, with 4 bases between. Germline values: CDR1 SGHRS, CDR2 YFSETQ. The CDR3 sequence is 15 residues long.

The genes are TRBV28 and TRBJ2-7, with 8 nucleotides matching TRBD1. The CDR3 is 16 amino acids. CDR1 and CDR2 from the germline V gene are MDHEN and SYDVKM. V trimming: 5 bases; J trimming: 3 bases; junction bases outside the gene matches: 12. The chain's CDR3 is CASSHLRTGPHYEQYF. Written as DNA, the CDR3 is TGTGCCAGCAGTCACTTGAGGACAGGGCCTCACTACGAGCAGTACTTC. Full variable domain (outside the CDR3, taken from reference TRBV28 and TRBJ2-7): DVKVTQSSRYLVKRTGEKVFLECVQDMDHENMFWYRQDPGLGLRLIYFSYDVKMKEKGDIPEGYSVSREKKERFSLILESASTNQTSMYLCASSHLRTGPHYEQYFGPGTRLTVT.

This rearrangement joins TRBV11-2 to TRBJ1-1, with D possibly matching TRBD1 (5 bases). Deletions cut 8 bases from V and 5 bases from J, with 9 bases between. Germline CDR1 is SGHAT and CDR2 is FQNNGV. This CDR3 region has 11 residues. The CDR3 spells CASQGYTEAFF. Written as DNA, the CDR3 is TGTGCCAGCCAGGGCTATACTGAAGCTTTCTTT.

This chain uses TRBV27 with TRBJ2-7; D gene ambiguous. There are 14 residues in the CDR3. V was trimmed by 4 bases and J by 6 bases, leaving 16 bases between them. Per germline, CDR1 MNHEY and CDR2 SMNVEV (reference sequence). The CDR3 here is CASSSGRGPAEQYF. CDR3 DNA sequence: TGTGCCAGCAGTTCCGGCAGAGGTCCCGCCGAGCAGTACTTC.

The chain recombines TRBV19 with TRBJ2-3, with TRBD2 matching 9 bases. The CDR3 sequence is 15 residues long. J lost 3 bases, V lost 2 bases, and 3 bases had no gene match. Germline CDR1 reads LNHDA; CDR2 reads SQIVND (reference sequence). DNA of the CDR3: TGTGCCAGTAGTATAAGGCGGGGGGGAACAGATACGCAGTATTTT. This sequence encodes CASSIRRGGTDTQYF.